The 23 T cell receptor beta chains below all came from one sample that was sequenced in a study of response to subunit inactivated influenza vaccine. TCRdb recomputed calls from the RT-PCR reads with MiXCR, one row per CDR3 protein. The sample records a few hundred thousand distinct CDR3 sequences, about 11% being singletons. The sample also formed part of further work on T cells expressing NK-cell markers. That investigation notes: Researchers built TCR beta cDNA using 5'RACE template switching with UMIs.

The sequencing here drew on PBMCs from blood, taken on the day of vaccination. The receptor set was obtained from a man between 50 and 59 years old who received an inactivated influenza vaccine.

Only a few counts were recorded for this clonotype. This rearrangement joins TRBV6-2 or TRBV6-3 to TRBJ1-6; D is unresolved. This CDR3 has 17 amino acids. V was cut by 2 bases and J by 0 bases, with 11 bases left in between. Germline V gene data show CDR1 as MNHEY and CDR2 as SVGEGT. CDR3 DNA: TGTGCCAGCAGTTACGGAGGGTCTGGCTCCTATAATTCACCCCTCCACTTT. This encodes CASSYGGSGSYNSPLHF.

The V and J genes are TRBV4-1 and TRBJ1-4; D not resolved. The germline CDR1 and CDR2 sequences are MGHRA and YSYEKL. The ends were cut back, 4 bases at V and 0 bases at J, with 3 bases in the middle. CDR3 length: 13 amino acids. CDR3 region: CASSRATNEKLFF. DNA of the CDR3: TGCGCCAGCAGCCGAGCAACTAATGAAAAACTGTTTTTT.

There are a few counts of this clonotype. The V and J genes are TRBV7-9 and TRBJ2-3; 7 nucleotides line up with TRBD1. The length of the CDR3 is 15 residues. CDR1 is SEHNR and CDR2 is FQNEAQ in the germline V gene (reference sequence). The J segment lost 6 bases and the V segment lost 5 bases, leaving 11 bases of the junction unmatched. The DNA for the CDR3 is TGTGCCAGCAGCGCCAGACAGGGTGTATCTGATACGCAGTATTTT. Translation: CASSARQGVSDTQYF.

The chain links TRBV20-1 to TRBJ2-7; D is perhaps TRBD1 or TRBD2 (5 bases each). The germline CDR1 and CDR2 sequences are DFQATT and SNEGSKA (reference sequence). The germline V and J ends were trimmed by 7 bases and 3 bases, with 16 bases remaining between them. The CDR3 spans 13 residues. The CDR3 protein is CSGSGTSVYEQYF. In DNA form, the CDR3 reads TGCAGTGGAAGTGGGACCTCCGTCTACGAGCAGTACTTC.

The chain joins TRBV12-3 or TRBV12-4 to TRBJ2-5, with unresolved D. V lost 7 bases and J 1 base, leaving 16 bases between the germline ends. This CDR3 comprises 15 residues. DNA for the CDR3: TGTGCCAGCACCCCTTCGAGGTCCGGCCAAGAGACCCAGTACTTC. Translation gives CASTPSRSGQETQYF.

V gene TRBV5-1 combines with J gene TRBJ2-2; 7 bases line up with TRBD2. The CDR3 runs to 14 residues. V lost 5 bases to trimming and J lost 4 bases; unmatched junction nucleotides: 5. The germline V gene has CDR1 SGHRS and CDR2 YFSETQ. As DNA, the CDR3 is TGCGCCAGCAGTCCGGGGGAGGGCACCGGGGAGCTGTTTTTT. Translating gives CASSPGEGTGELFF. Complete variable domain (other parts from reference TRBV5-1 and TRBJ2-2): KAGVTQTPRYLIKTRGQQVTLSCSPISGHRSVSWYQQTPGQGLQFLFEYFSETQRNKGNFPGRFSGRQFSNSRSEMNVSTLELGDSALYLCASSPGEGTGELFFGEGSRLTVL.

In its sample, this clonotype was seen a few times. The V and J genes are TRBV20-1 and TRBJ1-6, with 9 bases that match TRBD1. CDR3 length: 15 residues. Trimming removed 0 bases from V and 10 bases from J; junction bases left unmatched: 7. Germline values: CDR1 DFQATT, CDR2 SNEGSKA (reference sequence). The CDR3 loop is CSARDSGTGTSPLHF. The CDR3 nucleotides read TGCAGTGCTAGAGATAGCGGGACAGGGACCTCACCCCTCCACTTT.

This clonotype showed up just a few times. V usage is TRBV29-1 and J usage is TRBJ2-7; D is perhaps TRBD1 (5 bases). The CDR3 has 15 residues. CDR1 is SQVTM, CDR2 ANQGSEA, per germline. V was cut by 4 bases and J by 5 bases, with 21 bases left in between. CDR3: CSVAFRRQGGNEQYF. The DNA for the CDR3 is TGCAGCGTTGCTTTTCGTAGGCAGGGTGGGAACGAGCAGTACTTC.

This clonotype has more than one count but fewer than ten. This chain's CDR3 is CASSYRTSGGVSYNEQFF. The CDR3 DNA follows: TGTGCCAGCAGTTACCGGACTAGCGGGGGAGTCTCCTACAATGAGCAGTTCTTC. The chain recombines TRBV6-2 or TRBV6-3 with TRBJ2-1; 13 nucleotides align to TRBD2. The CDR3 loop spans 18 amino acids. After removal of 2 bases from V and 0 bases from J, the junction contained 4 bases not matched to a gene. Germline loops: CDR1 MNHEY, CDR2 SVGEGT.

This chain links TRBV6-1 with TRBJ2-1; no definite D call. Trimming stripped 2 bases from V and 10 bases from J, with 18 bases between. Germline CDR1 is MNHNS and CDR2 is SASEGT. The CDR3 runs to 15 residues. CDR3 DNA: TGTGCCAGCAGTGAATACTCCATACCTCCGTGGGAGCAGTTCTTC. Translated, it gives CASSEYSIPPWEQFF.

In its sample, this clonotype was seen a few times. The chain carries TRBV20-1 and TRBJ2-1; no reliable D call. CDR1 and CDR2 (germline): DFQATT, SNEGSKA (reference sequence). This CDR3 region has 12 residues. Trimming removed 3 bases from V and 8 bases from J, with 11 bases in between. CDR3 protein: CSASRPHHEQFF. The CDR3 DNA is TGCAGTGCTAGTCGCCCTCACCATGAGCAGTTCTTC.

This clonotype was counted many times. V gene TRBV12-3 or TRBV12-4 combines with J gene TRBJ2-1; 13 bases align to TRBD2. The CDR3 is made up of 18 amino acids. The V and J ends lost 5 bases and 9 bases, in that order; junction bases with no gene match: 16. The CDR3, as DNA: TGTGCCAGCAGTCCGGACAGGTTTACTAGCGGGAGGGCCATTGAGCAGTTCTTC. Translated, it gives CASSPDRFTSGRAIEQFF.

This clonotype was seen many times. This chain connects TRBV12-3 or TRBV12-4 to TRBJ1-1, with 12 bases matching TRBD1. V dropped 6 bases and J dropped 7; count of bases not matched to a gene: 15. CDR3 size: 17 residues. The CDR3 protein is CASRYRDRGPRFGEAFF. In DNA form, the CDR3 reads TGTGCCAGCAGATACAGGGACAGGGGGCCCCGGTTTGGTGAAGCTTTCTTT.

This chain joins TRBV6-5 and TRBJ2-7, with 9 bases identical to TRBD2. Per the germline V gene, CDR1 is MNHEY and CDR2 is SVGAGI. Trimming removed 2 bases from V and 3 bases from J; junction bases left unmatched: 5. The CDR3 contains 15 residues. This CDR3 is CASSYETSGYYEQYF. In DNA form, the CDR3 reads TGTGCCAGCAGTTACGAGACTAGCGGCTACTACGAGCAGTACTTC.

This clonotype was seen more than once but under ten times. The CDR3 DNA sequence: TGCAGTCCCAGGACAGGGAGAACAGATACGCAGTATTTT. Translating it yields CSPRTGRTDTQYF. This chain links TRBV20-1 with TRBJ2-3, with TRBD1 matching over 8 bases. Trimming removed 8 bases from V and 3 bases from J; junction bases left unmatched: 7. The CDR3 spans 13 residues. Germline V lookup: CDR1 DFQATT, CDR2 SNEGSKA (reference sequence).

V usage is TRBV5-1 and J usage is TRBJ2-5, with 9 bases aligning to TRBD1. The CDR3 length is 15 residues. Germline CDR1 and CDR2: SGHRS and YFSETQ. Trimming removed 2 bases from V and 4 bases from J; junction bases left unmatched: 6. Here the CDR3 DNA reads TGCGCCAGCAGCTTCAAAGGACAGGGGATAGAGACCCAGTACTTC. This codes for CASSFKGQGIETQYF.

This clonotype was recorded at least ten times. At one boundary the junction diverges from the germline segment, which might be a read error. V usage is TRBV7-7 and J usage is TRBJ2-2; D is perhaps TRBD1 (6 bases). CDR3 length equals 13 residues. Germline V gene lookup returns CDR1 SSHAT and CDR2 FNYEAQ (reference sequence). This chain's CDR3 is CASSSQGTGELFF. CDR3 nucleotide sequence: TGTGCTAGCAGCTCACAGGGTACTGGGGAGCTGTTTTTT.

This clonotype was picked up a small number of times. This sequence joins TRBV5-1 and TRBJ1-2; TRBD1 agrees at 9 bases. This CDR3 is 14 amino acids long. With V trimmed by 5 bases and J by 6 bases, 8 bases remained unmatched. Per germline, CDR1 SGHRS and CDR2 YFSETQ. The CDR3 protein is CASRPSGQGNGYTF. CDR3 bases: TGCGCCAGCAGACCCAGCGGACAGGGGAATGGCTACACCTTC.

This clonotype was counted only a few times. V is TRBV18 and J is TRBJ2-3; 10 bases are shared with TRBD2. With V trimmed by 6 bases and J by 9 bases, 6 bases remained unmatched. The germline CDR1 and CDR2 sequences are KGHSH and LQKENI. The CDR3 has 13 amino acids. CDR3 nucleotides: TGTGCCAGCTCCCCGGGACTAGCGTCCACGCAGTATTTT. This translates into CASSPGLASTQYF. Supplemented by reference TRBV18 and TRBJ2-3, the full variable domain reads NAGVMQNPRHLVRRRGQEARLRCSPMKGHSHVYWYRQLPEEGLKFMVYLQKENIIDESGMPKERFSAEFPKEGPSILRIQQVVRGDSAAYFCASSPGLASTQYFGPGTRLTVL.

This clonotype was counted between two and nine times. This may stem from a read error, because a much larger clone lies one nucleotide away. The chain carries TRBV16 and TRBJ2-2, with no clear D. V lost 3 bases and J lost 8, with 4 bases in between. The V gene's germline CDR1 is KGHSY and CDR2 FQNENV. The CDR3 covers 11 residues. The CDR3 reads CASSHGGELFF. The CDR3 DNA sequence: TGTGCCAGCAGCCACGGAGGGGAGCTGTTTTTT.

This clonotype was picked up a small number of times. J is TRBJ2-1 and V is TRBV6-2 or TRBV6-3, with D tentatively TRBD2 (6 bases). This CDR3 is built from 12 residues. CDR1 MNHEY and CDR2 SVGEGT come from the germline V gene. Deletions cut 2 bases from V and 7 bases from J, with 6 bases between. The CDR3 spells CASSYAGNEQFF. The CDR3 DNA sequence: TGTGCCAGCAGTTACGCGGGGAATGAGCAGTTCTTC.

This clonotype was recorded a few times. The rearrangement joins TRBV18 to TRBJ2-3, with D maybe TRBD1 (6 bases). There are 16 residues in the CDR3. Trimming removed 5 bases at V and 1 base at J, with 16 bases between. CDR1 and CDR2 (germline): KGHSH, LQKENI. CDR3 residues: CASSRTAQRRTDTQYF. Written as DNA, the CDR3 is TGTGCCAGCTCAAGGACAGCTCAACGCCGCACAGATACGCAGTATTTT.

With respect to this clonotype: Germline is not matched at one junction end, which may reflect a read error. DNA for the CDR3: TGTGCCAGCAGCTTAGCGGCAGGACTAGCGGCCTACGAGCAGGACTTC. It specifies CASSLAAGLAAYEQDF. This chain joins TRBV7-9 and TRBJ2-7; 10 bases are a match to TRBD2. Germline V gives CDR1 SEHNR, CDR2 FQNEAQ (reference sequence). The CDR3 sequence is 16 residues long.